Listed below are T cell receptor beta chains from one sample, sequenced in a study of CD8+ T cells in alopecia areata. The assay was immunoSEQ multiplex PCR, and TCRdb's table has in-frame clones only and misses some. The repertoire includes some 170,000 clones, about 66% of them detected once, and roughly 11% sits in the top ten. The sample here was CD8+ T cells sorted from blood, taken at week 0. All receptors come from a human donor with alopecia areata. CDR3s include the opening cysteine and the closing phenylalanine or tryptophan. D genes are given only for firm matches. The size entry is marked missing in some rows and otherwise reads once, few, many or a size class.

CDR3	DNA	D	V	J	size
CASSLRPTEAFF	TGCGCCAGCAGCTTGCGCCCAACTGAAGCCTTCTTT	.	TRBV5-1	TRBJ1-1	.
CATSRGLSSYNEQFF	TGTGCCACCAGCAGAGGACTGAGCTCCTACAATGAGCAGTTCTTC	.	TRBV15	TRBJ2-1	.
CSVVGTQNEQFF	TGCAGCGTAGTGGGGACACAGAATGAGCAGTTCTTC	.	TRBV29-1	TRBJ2-1	.
CASSSPQSPYEQYF	TGTGCCAGCAGCTCGCCCCAGTCCCCCTACGAGCAGTACTTC	.	TRBV11-2	TRBJ2-7	few
CASSWTGDIWNTEAFF	TGCGCCAGCAGCTGGACTGGGGACATCTGGAACACTGAAGCTTTCTTT	.	TRBV5-1	TRBJ1-1	.
CASSQAGGLETQYF	TGTGCCAGCAGCCAAGCGGGGGGGCTTGAGACCCAGTACTTC	TRBD2	TRBV4-2	TRBJ2-5	few
CAWRRDGTLTSYEQYF	TGTGCCTGGAGGAGAGATGGGACACTGACCTCCTACGAGCAGTACTTC	.	TRBV30	TRBJ2-7	.
CASSLSLAGDLSYNEQFF	TGTGCCAGCAGCTTGAGCCTAGCGGGGGACCTCTCCTACAATGAGCAGTTCTTC	TRBD2	TRBV7-2	TRBJ2-1	few
CSVVFTGAGPGELFF	TGCAGCGTGGTGTTTACGGGAGCCGGACCCGGGGAGCTGTTTTTT	.	TRBV29-1	TRBJ2-2	.
CAWSVRLNTGELFF	TGTGCCTGGAGTGTACGATTGAACACCGGGGAGCTGTTTTTT	.	TRBV30	TRBJ2-2	.
CASSPRLREAFF	TGTGCCAGCAGCCCGAGACTGCGTGAAGCTTTCTTT	.	TRBV9	TRBJ1-1	few
CASSLTPSDTDTQYF	TGTGCCAGCAGCTTAACCCCTTCGGACACAGATACGCAGTATTTT	.	TRBV5-5	TRBJ2-3	.
CASSYSGGAIGETQYF	TGTGCCAGCAGTTACTCTGGCGGGGCGATTGGAGAGACCCAGTACTTC	.	TRBV6-5	TRBJ2-5	.
CAWSGIGGSGDTEAFF	TGTGCCTGGAGTGGTATAGGGGGGAGTGGAGACACTGAAGCTTTCTTT	.	TRBV30	TRBJ1-1	.
CASSPGTGHPGELFF	TGTGCCAGCAGCCCGGGGACAGGGCACCCCGGGGAGCTGTTTTTT	TRBD1	TRBV7-6	TRBJ2-2	.
CASSPSYEQYF	TGTGCCAGCAGTCCGAGTTACGAGCAGTACTTC	.	TRBV6-6	TRBJ2-7	.
CASSQSHVAGGSTGELFF	TGCGCCAGCAGCCAATCCCACGTCGCGGGGGGTAGCACCGGGGAGCTGTTTTTT	TRBD2	TRBV4-1	TRBJ2-2	few
CAWSEVGGMDTQYF	TGTGCCTGGAGTGAGGTAGGGGGCATGGATACGCAGTATTTT	TRBD1	TRBV30	TRBJ2-3	few
CSVAQRGITDTQYF	TGCAGCGTTGCCCAGCGGGGGATCACAGATACGCAGTATTTT	TRBD2	TRBV29-1	TRBJ2-3	.
CASRSTGTPPYEQYF	TGCGCCAGCAGGTCCACCGGGACACCTCCCTACGAGCAGTACTTC	.	TRBV5-1	TRBJ2-7	.
CASRRELNYGYTF	TGTGCCAGCAGGAGGGAACTTAACTATGGCTACACCTTC	.	TRBV6-6	TRBJ1-2	.
CASSGPQAAYNEQFF	TGTGCCAGCAGTGGACCTCAGGCGGCCTACAATGAGCAGTTCTTC	.	TRBV27	TRBJ2-1	.
CASSLKNTGELFF	TGCGCCAGCAGCCTCAAGAACACCGGGGAGCTGTTTTTT	.	TRBV4-1	TRBJ2-2	.
CASSLDRRENTEAFF	TGTGCCAGCAGCTTAGACAGGAGGGAGAACACTGAAGCTTTCTTT	.	TRBV7-2	TRBJ1-1	.
CASSLAGEGYTF	TGCGCCAGCAGCTTGGCCGGGGAGGGCTACACCTTC	.	TRBV5-1	TRBJ1-2	.